The rows below give T cell receptor beta chains drawn from one sample of a study of cytomegalovirus exposure and HLA in healthy donors. Method: immunoSEQ multiplex PCR; TCRdb's copy keeps in-frame clones and lacks some. The profile shows 30,000 to 50,000 clones, 68% of them singletons. The material sequenced was PBMCs. The source is a man aged 35-49 years in good health and CMV-seronegative. Both conserved end residues are part of each CDR3. Fields, in order: clone size, J gene, V gene, D gene, CDR3 DNA, CDR3 protein. A D gene is named only where the DNA matches it firmly. Size tells how often a clone was seen (once, few, many) or the class of an expanded clone, and some rows leave it out.

>.|TRBJ2-3|TRBV4-2|TRBD2
TGTGCCAGCAGCCAAAGGCCAGCGGGGGGTTCGTCTAGCACAGATACGCAGTATTTT
CASSQRPAGGSSSTDTQYF
>.|TRBJ2-1|TRBV27|.
TGTGCCAGCAGTTCTACCGGGACACAAAACAATGAGCAGTTCTTC
CASSSTGTQNNEQFF
>.|TRBJ1-2|TRBV5-4|TRBD1
TGTGCCAGCAGCGGGATAACAGGGGCTTCGACTCTTAACTATGGCTACACCTTC
CASSGITGASTLNYGYTF
>.|TRBJ1-5|TRBV28|.
TGTGCCAGCACTCCCGTAGACAGTTCTCCGCCCCAGCATTTT
CASTPVDSSPPQHF
>.|TRBJ2-3|TRBV13|.
TGTGCCAGCAGCACCAGACTGACTAGCACAGATACGCAGTATTTT
CASSTRLTSTDTQYF
>.|TRBJ1-1|TRBV11-1|.
TGTGCCAGCAGCTTCGTACAGGGATTCACTGAAGCTTTCTTT
CASSFVQGFTEAFF
>.|TRBJ2-6|TRBV4-3|TRBD1
TGCGCCAGCAGCCAAGATGGGGACAGCTCTGGGGCCAACGTCCTGACTTTC
CASSQDGDSSGANVLTF
>.|TRBJ2-3|TRBV5-1|.
TGCGCCAGCAGCCTGGAGGGGGTCACAGATACGCAGTATTTT
CASSLEGVTDTQYF
>few|TRBJ1-1|TRBV4-1|.
TGCGCCAGCAGCCAAGATAAACAGCCCGCGAACACTGAAGCTTTCTTT
CASSQDKQPANTEAFF
>.|TRBJ1-1|TRBV5-4|.
TGTGCCAGCCCCACCCAAGAGGGCACTGAAGCTTTCTTT
CASPTQEGTEAFF
>.|TRBJ2-7|TRBV6-1|.
TGTGCCAGCAGTGAGAAAGGAAGAGGGTCCTACGAGCAGTACTTC
CASSEKGRGSYEQYF
>few|TRBJ2-2|TRBV6-5|.
TGTGCCAGCAGTTCGGGACAGAACACCGGGGAGCTGTTTTTT
CASSSGQNTGELFF
>.|TRBJ2-5|TRBV5-4|.
TGTGCCAGCAGCTTGGCCCTGGGCCAGGAGACCCAGTACTTC
CASSLALGQETQYF
>.|TRBJ2-7|TRBV7-9|TRBD1
TGTGCCAGCAGCTTAGGGGGACAGGGGGCCTACTACGAGCAGTACTTC
CASSLGGQGAYYEQYF
>.|TRBJ1-1|TRBV15|TRBD1
TGTGCCACCAGCCCCCGGGACAGGGTGGGCACTGAAGCTTTCTTT
CATSPRDRVGTEAFF
>few|TRBJ2-2|TRBV7-8|TRBD1
TGTGCCAGCAGCCCCACCCCATACCGGGACAGGGGATCGAACACCGGGGAGCTGTTTTTT
CASSPTPYRDRGSNTGELFF
>few|TRBJ2-7|TRBV7-9|.
TGTGCCAGCAGCGACTATAGGACAGCTTCCTACGAGCAGTACTTC
CASSDYRTASYEQYF
>once|TRBJ1-1|TRBV28|TRBD1
TGTGCCAGCAGTTTATGGACAGGGAGGAACACTGAAGCTTTCTTT
CASSLWTGRNTEAFF
>.|TRBJ1-1|TRBV30|.
TGTGCCTGGAGTGTGGCAGGGCTCACTGAAGCTTTCTTT
CAWSVAGLTEAFF
>.|TRBJ1-5|TRBV2|TRBD1
TGTGCCAGCAGTGAAGTCCCGGGACAGGGGGCCTATCAGCCCCAGCATTTT
CASSEVPGQGAYQPQHF
>.|TRBJ2-7|TRBV5-8|.
TGTGCCAGCAGCCCCGCCGACAGCACCTACGGGCAGTACTTC
CASSPADSTYGQYF
>.|TRBJ1-1|TRBV30|.
TGTGCCTGGAAAGGAGTCGCGAACACTGAAGCTTTCTTT
CAWKGVANTEAFF
>few|TRBJ2-7|TRBV30|.
TGTGCCTGGGGACAGAGTTACTACGAGCAGTACTTC
CAWGQSYYEQYF
>few|TRBJ1-1|TRBV7-9|.
TGTGCCAGCAGCCCTCCCGTTAGCCTGAACACTGAAGCTTTCTTT
CASSPPVSLNTEAFF
>.|TRBJ1-2|TRBV7-9|.
TGTTCCAGCAGCTACGGGGTATATGGCTACACCTTC
CSSSYGVYGYTF
>.|TRBJ2-6|TRBV10-3|TRBD2
TGTGCCATCAGGGGGGGGACTGCGCAAATTGGGGCCAACGTCCTGACTTTC
CAIRGGTAQIGANVLTF
>.|TRBJ2-1|TRBV7-9|.
TGTGCCAGCAGCTTAGACAGGTTTGGCTACAATGAGCAGTTCTTC
CASSLDRFGYNEQFF
>.|TRBJ2-7|TRBV7-2|TRBD1
TGTGCCAGCAACTTATTAGGGACAGGGTACGAGCAGTACTTC
CASNLLGTGYEQYF
>once|TRBJ2-7|TRBV30|.
TGTGCCTGGAGTGGAACCTACAGGGTCAGCTCCTACGAGCAGTACTTC
CAWSGTYRVSSYEQYF
>.|TRBJ1-1|TRBV5-1|.
TGCGCCAGCAGCTTAACAAGAAACACTGAAGCTTTCTTT
CASSLTRNTEAFF
>.|TRBJ1-2|TRBV7-8|.
TGTGCCAGCAGTCTTAGTATGGCGGCGGGGGCGAACGGCTACACCTTC
CASSLSMAAGANGYTF
>once|TRBJ2-3|TRBV27|TRBD1
TGTGCCAGCAGTTCACAGGGGGCAGGTGATACGCAGTATTTT
CASSSQGAGDTQYF
>few|TRBJ2-5|TRBV5-1|TRBD2
TGCGCCAGCAGCTCCGGCGCCGGGACTAGCGTAGAGACCCAGTACTTC
CASSSGAGTSVETQYF
>once|TRBJ2-1|TRBV9|TRBD1
TGTGCCAGCAGCCAGAGGACAGGGATTCACAATGAGCAGTTCTTC
CASSQRTGIHNEQFF
>.|TRBJ1-1|TRBV2|.
TGTGCCAGCAGTGAAAGTCAGGGGCGAACTGAAGCTTTCTTT
CASSESQGRTEAFF
>.|TRBJ1-5|TRBV4-1|TRBD1
TGCGCCAGCAGCCAAGAGGGACAGAAGAATCAGCCCCAGCATTTT
CASSQEGQKNQPQHF
>.|TRBJ2-4|TRBV7-9|.
TGTGCCAGCAGCCAGGACAGCTTAGCCAAAAACATTCAGTACTTC
CASSQDSLAKNIQYF
>.|TRBJ2-4|TRBV27|.
TGTGCCAGCAGTGGTCCAGGGGAAAACATTCAGTACTTC
CASSGPGENIQYF
>.|TRBJ2-7|TRBV2|TRBD1
TGTGCCAGCAGTGAATCGACAGGGCTATCCTACGAGCAGTACTTC
CASSESTGLSYEQYF
>.|TRBJ1-4|TRBV9|.
TGTGCCAGCAGCGTAGGGAGAGGGAATGAAAAACTGTTTTTT
CASSVGRGNEKLFF
>.|TRBJ2-1|TRBV7-8|.
TGTGCCAGCAGCATCGACCCCGAGGGTAGGTACAATGAGCAGTTCTTC
CASSIDPEGRYNEQFF
>.|TRBJ1-6|TRBV5-6|.
TGTGCCAGCAGCCTGGCCCAGGGGAGTTCACCCCTCCACTTT
CASSLAQGSSPLHF
>.|TRBJ2-2|TRBV5-8|TRBD2
TGTGCCAGCAGACACCAATTGGGCGGGGGAGGAAGCACCGGGGAGCTGTTTTTT
CASRHQLGGGGSTGELFF
>.|TRBJ1-5|TRBV7-9|.
TGTGCCAGCAGCTCACCCGGGGAGTTTCAGCCCCAGCATTTT
CASSSPGEFQPQHF
>.|TRBJ1-1|TRBV7-2|TRBD1
TGTGCCAGCAGCCCAGAGACAGGGGTTACTGAAGCTTTCTTT
CASSPETGVTEAFF
>.|TRBJ2-4|TRBV28|.
TGTGCCAGCAGTTTTACAGGGTGGCAATACTTC
CASSFTGWQYF
>.|TRBJ2-5|TRBV13|TRBD1
TGTGCCAGCTCAGGACAGGGCGGGGAGACCCAGTACTTC
CASSGQGGETQYF
>.|TRBJ2-2|TRBV25-1|TRBD1
TGTGCCAGCAGTGCGGACAGGGGGGTTGGGGAGCTGTTTTTT
CASSADRGVGELFF
>few|TRBJ1-4|TRBV28|TRBD1
TGTGCCAGTCAAGGCAACACAGGGGGCTTTGAAAAACTGTTTTTT
CASQGNTGGFEKLFF
>medium-sized|TRBJ2-1|TRBV6-6|.
TGTGCCAGCGTCGGCGGAAACAATGAGCAGTTCTTC
CASVGGNNEQFF
>.|TRBJ2-7|TRBV5-1|.
TGCGCCAGCAGCTTGTGGGTCAGAGGCTACGAGCAGTACTTC
CASSLWVRGYEQYF
>few|TRBJ1-2|TRBV19|TRBD1
TGTGCCACCAAGGACAGGGGGCGTGACTATGGCTACACCTTC
CATKDRGRDYGYTF
>few|TRBJ1-4|TRBV6-6|.
TGTGCCAGCAGTTACTCGAGACAGGCATCGGAAAAACTGTTTTTT
CASSYSRQASEKLFF
>.|TRBJ1-1|TRBV27|.
TGTGCCAGCAGTTTAGAAGTAGCCACTGAAGCTTTCTTT
CASSLEVATEAFF